This T cell receptor beta chain was identified during a study of circulating and synovial CD4+ cells in juvenile arthritis. Study findings and constraints: Bulk blood CD4 samples held at least an order of magnitude more or fewer genomes than CPL. These blood cells shared more CDR3 sequences with synovium than bulk blood.

Generated by immunoSEQ multiplex PCR, the TCRdb table keeps only in-frame clones and is missing some. The table lists just over 35,000 clones, 90% to 95% of them singletons. With respect to this clone: No antigen is known for it.

This receptor was obtained from a human donor with juvenile idiopathic arthritis. Sequencing used CD4+ T cells from blood.

CDR3 in DNA: TGCGCCAGCAGCTCCCAGGGGGATAGTGCTGAAGCTTTCTTT. Amino acids: CASSSQGDSAEAFF. V and J are TRBV5-1 and TRBJ1-1; 7 bases align to TRBD1. Germline CDR1 reads SGHRS; CDR2 reads YFSETQ. The CDR3 spans 14 residues. After removal of 3 bases from V and 6 bases from J, the junction contained 8 bases not matched to a gene.